Reported below is one T cell receptor (beta chain). These data belong to a study of control samples from healthy donors and cancer patients. Libraries were prepared by immunoSEQ multiplex PCR; TCRdb keeps only in-frame clonotypes and omits some of them. This table holds about 190,000 clones. V was clipped by 0 bases and J by 0 bases, with 11 bases between them. The length of the CDR3 is 17 residues. Germline V gene lookup returns CDR1 LGHNA and CDR2 YSLEER. This sequence was found in a woman aged 25 to 45 in good health. The chain links TRBV4-3 to TRBJ2-2; D gene unclear. Sample: blood. CDR3 residues: CASSQDWNHANTGELFF. Here the CDR3 DNA reads TGCGCCAGCAGCCAAGATTGGAACCACGCGAACACCGGGGAGCTGTTTTTT.